These 22 T cell receptor beta chains share one sample of origin, sequenced in a study of immune characterization of retroperitoneal liposarcoma. Each CDR3 protein is one row after TCRdb ran MiXCR on the PCR reads. This sample has approximately 13,000 distinct CDR3 sequences, with about half found just once. Sequences were obtained from tumor tissue. These receptors were collected from a female donor with retroperitoneal liposarcoma.

The V call is TRBV6-1, the J call TRBJ1-5; 7 nucleotides match TRBD1. V lost 6 bases to trimming and J lost 6 bases; unmatched junction nucleotides: 8. This CDR3 has 14 residues. Germline V gives CDR1 MNHNS, CDR2 SASEGT. In DNA, the CDR3 is TGTGCCAGCAGAGGACAGGTTGGAGGTCAGCCCCAGCATTTT. This translates into CASRGQVGGQPQHF.

This clonotype has only a few counts. Relative to the germline gene, one junction end is altered; a read error may explain this. The chain recombines TRBV11-1 with TRBJ2-3, with 7 bases lining up with TRBD1. This CDR3 region has 15 residues. Germline V lookup: CDR1 SGHAT, CDR2 FQDESV (reference sequence). In nucleotides, the CDR3 is TGTGCCAGCAGCTTCGGGGACAGTTATTCGGAGACCCAGTTCTTT. This codes for CASSFGDSYSETQFF.

This clonotype showed up just a few times. The chain uses TRBV6-6 and TRBJ2-1; D gene ambiguous. The length of the CDR3 is 17 residues. The germline V gene has CDR1 MNHNY and CDR2 SVGAGI (reference sequence). V was pared by 0 bases and J by 13 bases, with 25 bases between. This CDR3 is CASSYSALRVLSETQFF. In DNA form, the CDR3 reads TGTGCCAGCAGTTACTCTGCCTTAAGGGTGCTGTCGGAGACCCAGTTCTTC.

The V and J genes are TRBV6-8 and TRBJ1-6; D may be TRBD1 (6 bases). V was pared by 0 bases and J by 13 bases, with 25 bases between. The germline V gene encodes CDR1 MNHGY and CDR2 SAAAGT. This CDR3 is built from 18 residues. The CDR3 protein is CASSYSTAGALYNPPLHF. DNA of the CDR3: TGTGCCAGCAGTTACTCGACGGCAGGGGCCCTCTATAATCCCCCCCTCCACTTT.

The chain recombines TRBV4-1 with TRBJ2-1; tentatively, D is TRBD2 (6 bases). The V end lost 4 bases, the J end lost 13 bases, and 26 bases lay between the germline ends. This CDR3 region has 16 residues. Germline CDR1 MGHRA, CDR2 YSYEKL. CDR3 sequence (DNA): TGCGCCAGCAGCCTAACCCCCGGGGGATTGTCCGAGACCCAGTTCTTC. It encodes CASSLTPGGLSETQFF.

The V and J genes are TRBV5-1 and TRBJ2-5, with a weak D call TRBD1 (6 bases). The germline V gene has CDR1 SGHRS and CDR2 YFSETQ. This CDR3 is 16 amino acids long. V was pared by 0 bases and J by 11 bases, with 23 bases between. CDR3 bases: TGCGCCAGCAGCTTGGGCGACAGGAGTTTTACGGATGAGCAGTACTTC. Translation: CASSLGDRSFTDEQYF.

The chain couples TRBV27 to TRBJ2-7; perhaps TRBD1 as D (6 bases). The J call could be wrong; TRBJ2-1 is a better fit for the DNA end. The CDR3 is 14 residues long. Germline V gene data show CDR1 as MNHEY and CDR2 as SMNVEV (reference sequence). The DNA for the CDR3 is TGTGCCACCAAGGGACATTCACTTTACAATGAGCAGTTCTTC. It is translated as CATKGHSLYNEQFF.

V is TRBV4-3 and J is TRBJ2-1; tentatively, D is TRBD2 (6 bases). This CDR3 region has 17 residues. V lost 1 base, J lost 0 bases, and 13 bases lay in between. Germline CDR1 is LGHNA and CDR2 is YSLEER. In DNA, the CDR3 is TGCGCCAGCAGCCAAGCTGTACTAGCTTCCTCCTACAATGAGCAGTTCTTC. Translating gives CASSQAVLASSYNEQFF.

As regards this clonotype: Compared with germline, one end of the junction differs, possibly owing to a read error. The genes are TRBV7-7 and TRBJ2-1; 9 bases fit TRBD1. The J call may be in error: the DNA end matches TRBJ2-7 better. CDR1 is SSHAT, CDR2 FNYEAQ, per germline (reference sequence). The CDR3 length is 18 residues. Here the CDR3 reads CASTSKDRGDVGRYEQYF. CDR3 nucleotide sequence: TGTGCTAGCACCTCAAAGGACAGGGGAGACGTCGGACGCTACGAGCAGTACTTC.

As regards this clonotype: This CDR3 fails to terminate in the conserved phenylalanine or tryptophan, so it likely reflects a read error. The limits of the CDR3 on the DNA are not certain, so only TCRdb's listed CDR3 is given. The V call is TRBV7-2, the J call TRBJ2-1. The CDR3 is 16 residues long, ends included. Germline CDR1 and CDR2: SGHTA and FQGNSA. This CDR3 is CASSLGLETAKETPYS.

The genes are TRBV6-5 and TRBJ2-3, with 8 bases aligning to TRBD2. CDR3 length equals 14 residues. Germline-derived CDR1 and CDR2 are MNHEY and SVGAGI. Germline trimming cut 4 bases from V and 2 bases from J; bases unmatched to any gene: 2. CDR3 sequence: CASSSRGATDTQYF. The CDR3, as DNA: TGTGCCAGCAGTTCGCGGGGGGCCACAGATACGCAGTATTTT.

The genes are TRBV12-3 or TRBV12-4 and TRBJ2-1, with TRBD2 matching over 11 bases. The J call could be wrong; TRBJ2-7 is a better fit for the DNA end. The CDR3 spans 17 residues. CDR3 in amino acids: CASSLGLYSGGANEQYF. The CDR3, as DNA: TGTGCCAGCAGTTTGGGCCTATATAGCGGGGGGGCCAATGAGCAGTACTTC.

CDR3 region: CARSRRGFGDGYTF. The CDR3 DNA follows: TGTGCCAGAAGTCGGCGAGGATTCGGCGATGGCTACACCTTC. The rearrangement links TRBV12-3 or TRBV12-4 to TRBJ1-2, with D unclear. This CDR3 comprises 14 residues. V gave up 9 bases and J gave up 6 bases, with 20 bases separating them.

The chain links TRBV6-8 to TRBJ2-5, with D tentatively TRBD1 (5 bases). The J call could be wrong; TRBJ2-7 is a better fit for the DNA end. This CDR3 contains 14 residues. The germline V gene encodes CDR1 MNHGY and CDR2 SAAAGT. The DNA for the CDR3 is TGTGCCAGCAGTTACGGGGCCGGGTTCTACGAGCAGTACTTC. Translating it yields CASSYGAGFYEQYF.

The V gene is TRBV14, the J gene TRBJ2-5, with TRBD1 matching 8 bases. The germline V gene has CDR1 SGHDN and CDR2 FVKESK. This CDR3 has 17 amino acids. V was pared by 4 bases and J by 5 bases, with 15 bases of the junction left unmatched. In DNA, the CDR3 is TGTGCCAGCAGCCGGACAGGGAGGCTGTATGTTTGGGAGACCCAGTACTTC. Its protein is CASSRTGRLYVWETQYF. The whole variable domain, remainder taken from reference TRBV14 and TRBJ2-5, is EAGVTQFPSHSVIEKGQTVTLRCDPISGHDNLYWYRRVMGKEIKFLLHFVKESKQDESGMPNNRFLAERTGGTYSTLKVQPAELEDSGVYFCASSRTGRLYVWETQYFGPGTRLLVL.

This clonotype is termed medium-sized. This chain joins TRBV6-1 and TRBJ2-1; D not resolved. TRBJ2-7 explains the end of the DNA better; the J call may be wrong. The germline gives CDR1 MNHNS, CDR2 SASEGT. This CDR3 comprises 13 residues. CDR3 protein: CASSQNSRYEQYF. The CDR3 region has the DNA TGTGCCAGCAGTCAAAACTCCCGCTACGAGCAGTACTTC.

This rearrangement joins TRBV12-3 or TRBV12-4 to TRBJ2-2; tentatively, D is TRBD2 (5 bases). Trimming removed 8 bases at V and 6 bases at J, with 16 bases between. The CDR3 totals 14 residues. CDR3 loop: CASGNPRAAGELFF. CDR3 DNA sequence: TGTGCCAGCGGAAATCCGAGGGCAGCCGGGGAGCTGTTTTTT.

V is TRBV6-1 and J is TRBJ2-5; 8 nucleotides align to TRBD1. Gene TRBJ2-7 matches the end of the DNA better, so the J call may be wrong. CDR1 and CDR2 from the germline V gene are MNHNS and SASEGT. This CDR3 is 16 amino acids long. The CDR3 DNA reads as TGTGCCAGCAGTGAATGGGCGGGACAGGACCTCTACGAGCAGTACTTC. Translating gives CASSEWAGQDLYEQYF.

The CDR3 reads CAISESSERETQYF. The CDR3 DNA follows: TGTGCCATCAGTGAGTCGAGCGAGAGAGAGACCCAGTACTTC. The rearrangement links TRBV10-3 to TRBJ2-5, with D hard to call. Germline lookup yields CDR1 ENHRY and CDR2 SYGVKD. The CDR3 covers 14 residues. V lost 0 bases, J lost 4 bases, and 9 bases lay in between.

The J gene is TRBJ2-5, the V gene TRBV6-5, with 12 bases fitting TRBD2. V gave up 6 bases and J gave up 3 bases; unmatched junction bases: 8. This CDR3 region has 16 residues. Germline assignment: CDR1 MNHEY and CDR2 SVGAGI. The CDR3 spells CASRESASGREETQYF. CDR3 DNA: TGTGCCAGCAGAGAGTCGGCTAGCGGGAGGGAAGAGACCCAGTACTTC.

The J gene is TRBJ1-2, the V gene TRBV4-1; D gene ambiguous. The germline V gene encodes CDR1 MGHRA and CDR2 YSYEKL. Trimming removed 0 bases from V and 5 bases from J, with 13 bases in between. CDR3 length: 15 amino acids. This CDR3 is CASSQDPGGSYGYTF. In nucleotides, the CDR3 is TGCGCCAGCAGCCAAGATCCCGGAGGATCGTATGGCTACACCTTC.

This clonotype was detected ten times or more. This sequence joins TRBV6-1 and TRBJ2-1, with no clear D. The CDR3 totals 17 residues. Trimming shortened V by 10 bases and J by 4 bases, and 26 bases separated the two germline ends. The germline V gene has CDR1 MNHNS and CDR2 SASEGT. Written as DNA, the CDR3 is TGTGCCACCGCAAAAACCCCTGGGGTTTGGCCGTACAATGAGCAGTTCTTC. Translated, it gives CATAKTPGVWPYNEQFF.